The rows below give T cell receptor beta chains drawn from one sample of a study of blood T cell repertoires in COVID-19. Sequencing was performed with immunoSEQ multiplex PCR; in TCRdb, only in-frame clones are kept and a portion is missing. The profile shows 110,000 or so clones, around 82% of them singletons. Sequences were obtained from peripheral blood. The receptor source for this set is a woman in her fifties or sixties with acute or convalescent COVID-19. Both conserved end residues are part of each CDR3. D genes are given only for firm matches. A clone size is listed for some rows: how often the clone was seen (once, few, many), or a class if it is expanded.

TRBD1,-,TRBJ1-2,TRBV5-1,15,TGCGCCAGCAGCTTGGCCGGGACAGGGCTTGATGGCTACACCTTC,CASSLAGTGLDGYTF
-,-,TRBJ1-5,TRBV6-5,15,TGTGCCAGCAGCTCCGAGGGTGTTGGCAATCAGCCCCAGCATTTT,CASSSEGVGNQPQHF
TRBD1,-,TRBJ1-5,TRBV10-1,14,TGCGCCAGCAGACAGGGGGCCTACAATCAGCCCCAGCATTTT,CASRQGAYNQPQHF
-,-,TRBJ1-3,TRBV19,15,TGTGCCAGTAGCAACCAACGGGTCTCTGGAAACACCATATATTTT,CASSNQRVSGNTIYF
-,-,TRBJ1-6,TRBV6-5,14,TGTGCCAGCAGTTACTCGTGGAAGAGGTCACCCCTCCACTTT,CASSYSWKRSPLHF
-,-,TRBJ2-1,TRBV9,14,TGTGCCAGCAGCGTAGAGGAGTCTTACAATGAGCAGTTCTTC,CASSVEESYNEQFF
-,-,TRBJ1-1,TRBV11-2,14,TGTGCCAGCAGCTTATTCGGGCAGGGAACTGAAGCTTTCTTT,CASSLFGQGTEAFF
-,-,TRBJ2-5,TRBV7-9,15,TGTGCCAGCAGAAGTATTTCCGGGATCCAAGAGACCCAGTACTTC,CASRSISGIQETQYF
TRBD2,-,TRBJ2-1,TRBV5-4,13,TGTGCCAGCAACCTGGGAGGGTACAATGAGCAGTTCTTC,CASNLGGYNEQFF
-,once,TRBJ1-1,TRBV5-6,17,TGTGCCAGCAGCCTCAGAGCAGCAGGGAGGGGGAACACTGAAGCTTTCTTT,CASSLRAAGRGNTEAFF
-,-,TRBJ2-3,TRBV6-5,14,TGTGCCAGCAGTTACCAGGGGATCACAGATACGCAGTATTTT,CASSYQGITDTQYF
-,-,TRBJ2-7,TRBV27,12,TGTGCCAGCCGCCCCCCAGCAGGCAGTATCAGCTTC,CASRPPAGSISF
TRBD1,-,TRBJ1-5,TRBV19,15,TGTGCCAGTAGTATGGGGGGACAGGGTTATCAGCCCCAGCATTTT,CASSMGGQGYQPQHF
-,-,TRBJ2-3,TRBV9,17,TGTGCCAGCAGCCTACGAGGGGGGGCCCGTGGGGCAGATACGCAGTATTTT,CASSLRGGARGADTQYF
-,-,TRBJ1-1,TRBV7-3,14,TGTGCCAGCAGCTGGGGAGATATGAACACTGAAGCTTTCTTT,CASSWGDMNTEAFF